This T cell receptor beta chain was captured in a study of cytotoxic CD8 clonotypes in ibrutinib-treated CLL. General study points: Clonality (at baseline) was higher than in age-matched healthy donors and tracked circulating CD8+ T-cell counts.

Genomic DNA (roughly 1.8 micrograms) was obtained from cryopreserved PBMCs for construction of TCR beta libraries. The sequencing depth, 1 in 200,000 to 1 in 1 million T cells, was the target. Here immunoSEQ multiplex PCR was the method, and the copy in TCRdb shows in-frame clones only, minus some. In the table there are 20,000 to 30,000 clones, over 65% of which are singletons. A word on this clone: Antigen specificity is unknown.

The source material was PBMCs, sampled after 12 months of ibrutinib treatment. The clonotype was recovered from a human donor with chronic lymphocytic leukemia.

The DNA of the CDR3 is TGTGCCAGCTCACTACTAGCGGTACAAGAGACCCAGTACTTC. Amino acids: CASSLLAVQETQYF. This chain links TRBV18 with TRBJ2-5; 8 bases fit TRBD2. Germline loops: CDR1 KGHSH, CDR2 LQKENI. Losses at the gene ends were 4 bases for V and 2 bases for J; bases not matched to a gene: 3. CDR3 size: 14 residues.